This T cell receptor (beta chain) comes out of a study of blood T cell repertoires in COVID-19. Across the study: In each case, the material was cDNA or gDNA derived from T cells, B-cell-depleted T cells, or PBMCs.

The CDR3 contains 14 residues. The V and J ends lost 5 bases and 6 bases, in that order; junction bases with no gene match: 3. In germline, CDR1 is LGHDT, CDR2 YNNKEL (reference sequence). Some clones are missing from TCRdb's copy, which holds only in-frame ones; the method was immunoSEQ multiplex PCR. This sample yields roughly 250,000 clones, of which approximately 86% are seen a single time; around 1.6% belongs to the top ten. Recruits, aged roughly 18 to 95 years, lived in 25 or so US areas. The chain carries TRBV3-1 (or the pseudogene TRBV3-2) and TRBJ2-1; 11 bases agree with TRBD2. Material for sequencing was PBMCs or T cells enriched from blood (not recorded which). This clonotype was sampled from a woman in her fifties or sixties who had recovered from COVID-19. CDR3 nucleotides: TGTGCCAGCAGCTTCGGGACTAGCGGCAATGAGCAGTTCTTC. This codes for CASSFGTSGNEQFF.